A selection of T cell receptor beta chains follows, all from one sample in a study of T cells in localized non-small cell lung cancer. The table came from immunoSEQ multiplex PCR; TCRdb's copy has only in-frame clones and leaves some out. Of more than 8,000 clones listed, over 85% are singletons. Sequenced material: peripheral blood, taken before any cancer treatment. The source of these receptors is an older female donor with stage II squamous cell lung carcinoma. Each CDR3 is given with its conserved first and last residue. A D gene is named only where the DNA matches it firmly. Only some rows state a clone size, as once, few, many or a class for expanded clones.

>.|TRBJ2-7|TRBD2|TRBV7-2
TGTGCCAGCAGCTTAGTGGGTGGACTAGCGAGCTCCTACGAGCAGTACTTC
CASSLVGGLASSYEQYF
>.|TRBJ1-2|.|TRBV30
TGTGCCTGGACGCCCACTTACGACTATGGCTACACCTTC
CAWTPTYDYGYTF
>.|TRBJ1-5|.|TRBV27
TGTGCCAGCAGTTCCCAAGGTTTCAATCAGCCCCAGCATTTT
CASSSQGFNQPQHF
>.|TRBJ2-6|TRBD1|TRBV27
TGTGCCAGCAGTTCGCAGGGGGCTGGGGCCAACGTCCTGACTTTC
CASSSQGAGANVLTF
>once|TRBJ1-2|.|TRBV29-1
TGCAGCGCGTCCCCGACCGGGGCCCAGGGCTACACCTTC
CSASPTGAQGYTF
>.|TRBJ1-2|TRBD1|TRBV6-1
TGTGCCAGCAGTGAAGCGCCGGACAGGATGTATGGCTACACCTTC
CASSEAPDRMYGYTF
>.|TRBJ1-3|.|TRBV19
TGTGCCAGTACCAACAGGTACTCTGGAAACACCATATATTTT
CASTNRYSGNTIYF
>.|TRBJ1-2|TRBD1|TRBV6-5
TGTGCCAGCAGTTCTCTACAGGGGAATGGCTACACCTTC
CASSSLQGNGYTF
>.|TRBJ2-3|.|TRBV7-2
TGTGCCAGCAGCTTAGCCGGTCTGGATACGCAGTATTTT
CASSLAGLDTQYF
>.|TRBJ1-5|.|TRBV6-5
TGTGCCAGCAGTCCCCTCGGTCAGCCCCAGCATTTT
CASSPLGQPQHF
>.|TRBJ1-4|.|TRBV5-1
TGCGCCAGCAGCTTATCGACAGGCAGTACCGAAAAACTGTTTTTT
CASSLSTGSTEKLFF
>.|TRBJ1-2|TRBD1|TRBV28
TGTGCCAGCAGCAGGACGGACAGGGGAAACTATGGCTACACCTTC
CASSRTDRGNYGYTF
>.|TRBJ2-7|TRBD2|TRBV6-1
TGTGCCAGCAGCGAAAAAGGCCCGGGACTAAATCACTACGAGCAGTACTTC
CASSEKGPGLNHYEQYF
>.|TRBJ1-1|.|TRBV21-1
TGTGCCAGAGGGCCGACTGAAGCTTTCTTT
CARGPTEAFF
>.|TRBJ1-1|.|TRBV21-1
TGTGCCAGCAGCAAAGGTCGGGGTCCCGACACTGAAGCTTTCTTT
CASSKGRGPDTEAFF
>.|TRBJ2-7|TRBD1|TRBV6-6
TGTGCCAGCAGTTACTCTGACAGGGACGAGCAGTACTTC
CASSYSDRDEQYF
>.|TRBJ2-2|TRBD2|TRBV29-1
TGCAGCGCGGATATAGCGGGAGGATTAACCGGGGAGCTGTTTTTT
CSADIAGGLTGELFF
>.|TRBJ1-1|.|TRBV6-6
TGTGCCAGCAGTTACAGGGGGTCCCCCAGACCTGAAGCTTTCTTT
CASSYRGSPRPEAFF
>.|TRBJ1-6|.|TRBV28
TGTGCCAGCAGTGGGGGAAATTCACCCCTCCACTTT
CASSGGNSPLHF
>once|TRBJ1-4|TRBD1|TRBV7-8
TGTGCCAGCAGCCACGGACAGGGATATGAAAAACTGTTTTTT
CASSHGQGYEKLFF
>few|TRBJ1-1|.|TRBV28
TGTGCCAGCAGTCGACAGTTCATGAACACTGAAGCTTTCTTT
CASSRQFMNTEAFF
>.|TRBJ1-2|.|TRBV7-2
TGTGCCAGCAGCTTAGCGCCGCAGGACGGCTACACCTTC
CASSLAPQDGYTF
>.|TRBJ2-5|TRBD1|TRBV30
TGTGCCTGGAGTGTAACCGGAACAGGGGGAGGCGAGACCCAGTACTTC
CAWSVTGTGGGETQYF
>.|TRBJ2-1|.|TRBV5-1
TGCGCCAGCAGCATAGACAGCTCCTACAATGAGCAGTTCTTC
CASSIDSSYNEQFF
>.|TRBJ1-1|.|TRBV5-4
TGTGCCAGCAGCTTTCGACAGATGAACACTGAAGCTTTCTTT
CASSFRQMNTEAFF
>.|TRBJ1-2|.|TRBV25-1
TGTGCCAGCACATGGGCGGAACACTATGGCTACACCTTC
CASTWAEHYGYTF
>.|TRBJ2-1|TRBD2|TRBV30
TGTGCCGGCGGGACTAGCGGGATCAATGAGCAGTTCTTC
CAGGTSGINEQFF
>.|TRBJ2-7|.|TRBV2
TGTGCCAGCAGTGAGAGGATGAGCTCCTACGAGCAGTACTTC
CASSERMSSYEQYF
>few|TRBJ1-2|.|TRBV5-6
TGTGCCAGCAGCTTGGAGACACGTGGCTACACCTTC
CASSLETRGYTF
>.|TRBJ1-1|.|TRBV10-3
TGTGCCATCAGGACCGCCATGAACACTGAAGCTTTCTTT
CAIRTAMNTEAFF
>.|TRBJ2-5|TRBD2|TRBV28
TGTGCCAGCCAACTGCCTACTAGCGGGTCGTACCAAGAGACCCAGTACTTC
CASQLPTSGSYQETQYF
>.|TRBJ1-5|TRBD1|TRBV19
TGTGCCAGTTCGCGCGGGACAGCTCCGGATCAGCCCCAGCATTTT
CASSRGTAPDQPQHF
>.|TRBJ2-5|.|TRBV11-2
TGTGCCAGCAGCCGGGGGCTGGAAGAGACCCAGTACTTC
CASSRGLEETQYF